One and the same sample provided the 18 T cell receptor beta chains below, sequenced in a study of long-term antiretroviral therapy in people with HIV. At survey level, the immunoSEQ assay was run in its v3.0 version. The data were produced by immunoSEQ multiplex PCR, yet TCRdb's version contains in-frame clones alone and is incomplete. The data show some 25,000 clones, roughly 88% seen once. The specimen was unsorted PBMCs, collected more than 4.4 years after starting antiretroviral therapy. The receptors stem from a young man with HIV.

This rearrangement joins TRBV15 to TRBJ2-7; 8 bases are shared with TRBD1. This CDR3 region has 16 residues. CDR1 is LNHNV, CDR2 YYDKDF, per germline (reference sequence). The J segment lost 5 bases and the V segment lost 2 bases, leaving 11 bases of the junction unmatched. CDR3 bases: TGTGCCACCAGCAGATCCCGACAGGGGATAATCAACGAGCAGTACTTC. The encoded protein is CATSRSRQGIINEQYF.

V and J are TRBV14 and TRBJ1-2, with unresolved D. CDR3 length equals 12 residues. The germline V and J ends were trimmed by 1 base and 12 bases, with 12 bases remaining between them. CDR1 and CDR2 from the germline V gene are SGHDN and FVKESK. CDR3 coding DNA: TGTGCCAGCAGCCAAGTTCCAAGCCAGGACACCTTC. Encoded protein: CASSQVPSQDTF.

J is TRBJ1-2 and V is TRBV13; TRBD1 is a possible D gene (5 bases). The ends were cut back, 4 bases at V and 7 bases at J, with 16 bases in the middle. The CDR3 is made up of 14 amino acids. Germline V gene sequence: CDR1 PRHDT, CDR2 FYEKMQ (reference sequence). CDR3 sequence (DNA): TGTGCCAGCAGCTCGATCATTGGGGCTGGTGGCTACACCTTC. It encodes CASSSIIGAGGYTF. Combining the CDR3 with reference TRBV13 and TRBJ1-2 gives the whole variable domain AAGVIQSPRHLIKEKRETATLKCYPIPRHDTVYWYQQGPGQDPQFLISFYEKMQSDKGSIPDRFSAQQFSDYHSELNMSSLELGDSALYFCASSSIIGAGGYTFGSGTRLTVV.

This sequence joins TRBV9 and TRBJ2-3; no reliable D call. Germline V gene data show CDR1 as SGDLS and CDR2 as YYNGEE. The CDR3 is 11 amino acids. V lost 4 bases and J lost 1, with 1 base in between. This CDR3 reads CASSRTDTQYF. The CDR3 DNA follows: TGTGCCAGCAGCCGCACAGATACGCAGTATTTT.

The V gene is TRBV28, the J gene TRBJ2-7, with 7 bases identical to TRBD2. Germline CDR1 is MDHEN and CDR2 is SYDVKM. Trimming removed 3 bases from V and 0 bases from J; junction bases left unmatched: 2. The CDR3 sequence is 14 residues long. The CDR3, as DNA: TGTGCCAGCAGTTTCAGCGGGAACTCCTACGAGCAGTACTTC. It encodes CASSFSGNSYEQYF.

The chain combines TRBV5-1 with TRBJ2-2, with D possibly being TRBD2 (6 bases). Germline values: CDR1 SGHRS, CDR2 YFSETQ. CDR3 size: 15 residues. V was trimmed by 5 bases and J by 2 bases, leaving 13 bases between them. CDR3 amino acids: CASRGRTTNTGELFF. The CDR3 DNA reads as TGCGCCAGCAGAGGTAGGACTACCAACACCGGGGAGCTGTTTTTT.

This clone appeared a few times. This rearrangement joins TRBV19 to TRBJ2-2; 8 nucleotides align to TRBD2. The length of the CDR3 is 14 residues. V trimming: 4 bases; J trimming: 4 bases; junction bases outside the gene matches: 2. CDR1 and CDR2 (germline): LNHDA, SQIVND (reference sequence). In nucleotides, the CDR3 is TGTGCCAGTAGTACTAGCGGGTCCACCGGGGAGCTGTTTTTT. It encodes CASSTSGSTGELFF.

The rearrangement uses TRBV7-9 and TRBJ2-2; D call uncertain. The CDR3 extends over 12 amino acids. CDR1 is SEHNR, CDR2 FQNEAQ, per germline (reference sequence). Trimming stripped 3 bases from V and 6 bases from J, with 5 bases between. CDR3 amino acids: CASSFSAGELFF. The CDR3 nucleotides read TGTGCCAGCAGCTTCTCAGCCGGGGAGCTGTTTTTT. Drawing the rest from reference TRBV7-9 and TRBJ2-2, the complete variable domain is DTGVSQNPRHKITKRGQNVTFRCDPISEHNRLYWYRQTLGQGPEFLTYFQNEAQLEKSRLLSDRFSAERPKGSFSTLEIQRTEQGDSAMYLCASSFSAGELFFGEGSRLTVL.

The rearrangement uses TRBV4-3 and TRBJ2-7; a weak D match, TRBD1 (6 bases). This CDR3 is built from 13 residues. Germline lookup yields CDR1 LGHNA and CDR2 YSLEER. Trimming stripped 1 base from V and 6 bases from J, with 10 bases between. The CDR3 region has the DNA TGCGCCAGCAGCCAAGTTCAGGGGCGCGAGCAGTACTTC. Amino acid sequence: CASSQVQGREQYF.

The chain combines TRBV4-1 with TRBJ1-3; D is unclear. With 5 bases removed from V and 0 bases from J, the gap between germline ends came to 8 bases. Germline CDR1 MGHRA, CDR2 YSYEKL. The CDR3 covers 14 residues. The CDR3 DNA follows: TGCGCCAGCAGCACTCGGAACTCTGGAAACACCATATATTTT. Encoded protein: CASSTRNSGNTIYF.

The CDR3 region has the DNA TGCGCCAGCAGGCCCGGGACAGGGAGCTATGGCTACACCTTC. It translates to CASRPGTGSYGYTF. The V and J genes are TRBV5-1 and TRBJ1-2; TRBD1 matches 9 bases. The J segment lost 4 bases and the V segment lost 5 bases, leaving 6 bases of the junction unmatched. The germline V gene encodes CDR1 SGHRS and CDR2 YFSETQ. This CDR3 has 14 amino acids. Together with reference TRBV5-1 and TRBJ1-2, the CDR3 gives the full variable domain: KAGVTQTPRYLIKTRGQQVTLSCSPISGHRSVSWYQQTPGQGLQFLFEYFSETQRNKGNFPGRFSGRQFSNSRSEMNVSTLELGDSALYLCASRPGTGSYGYTFGSGTRLTVV.

The CDR3 DNA reads TGTGCCAGCAGCGAAAACCAAGGGGACGAGCAGTACTTC. This gives the protein CASSENQGDEQYF. The chain recombines TRBV5-4 with TRBJ2-7; D possibly corresponds to TRBD1 (5 bases). In germline, CDR1 is SGHNT, CDR2 YYREEE (reference sequence). The CDR3 is 13 residues long. V was pared by 4 bases and J by 5 bases, with 13 bases between.

The rearrangement joins TRBV6-4 to TRBJ2-1; 10 bases are shared with TRBD2. Germline values: CDR1 MRHNA, CDR2 SNTAGT. Germline trimming cut 4 bases from V and 3 bases from J; bases unmatched to any gene: 3. CDR3 size: 15 residues. The CDR3 DNA reads as TGTGCCAGCAGTGCCTCTAGCGGGAGCTACAATGAGCAGTTCTTC. It codes for CASSASSGSYNEQFF.

V and J are TRBV7-2 and TRBJ1-5, with 7 bases aligning to TRBD1. The CDR3 is 13 amino acids. The germline V gene has CDR1 SGHTA and CDR2 FQGNSA. V lost 6 bases, J lost 4 bases, and 3 bases stayed unmatched. The CDR3 region is CASSGTVNQPQHF. The CDR3, as DNA: TGTGCCAGCAGTGGGACAGTTAATCAGCCCCAGCATTTT.

This sequence joins TRBV5-1 and TRBJ2-1; 15 bases map to TRBD2. Germline V gene lookup returns CDR1 SGHRS and CDR2 YFSETQ. The V segment lost 3 bases and the J segment 8 bases; nucleotides outside the gene matches: 3. This CDR3 is 15 amino acids long. The CDR3 coding sequence is TGCGCCAGCAGCTCGGGACTAGCGGGGGGCTATGAGCAGTTCTTC. This codes for CASSSGLAGGYEQFF.

This chain links TRBV6-1 with TRBJ2-7; D tentatively reads TRBD1 or TRBD2 (5 bases each). This CDR3 comprises 15 residues. Trimming stripped 4 bases from V and 0 bases from J, with 13 bases between. CDR1 and CDR2 (germline): MNHNS, SASEGT. CDR3 amino acids: CASSAHGASSYEQYF. The CDR3 DNA follows: TGTGCCAGCAGTGCCCACGGGGCAAGCTCCTACGAGCAGTACTTC.

This chain uses TRBV7-2 with TRBJ2-1; 10 bases agree with TRBD2. J gave up 8 bases and V 4 bases, and 11 bases lay outside the gene matches. Germline loops: CDR1 SGHTA, CDR2 FQGNSA. The CDR3 has 16 amino acids. The CDR3 region has the DNA TGTGCCAGCAGCTCAGGGACTAGCGTGAGGTTCGATGAGCAGTTCTTC. Its translation: CASSSGTSVRFDEQFF.

The CDR3 here is CASKTSGNYNEQFF. CDR3 sequence (DNA): TGTGCCAGCAAAACTAGCGGGAACTACAATGAGCAGTTCTTC. This sequence joins TRBV7-9 and TRBJ2-1, with 10 bases aligning to TRBD2. Per germline, CDR1 SEHNR and CDR2 FQNEAQ (reference sequence). The CDR3 has 14 amino acids. V gave up 7 bases and J gave up 3 bases; unmatched junction bases: 3.